This entry lists 28 T cell receptor beta chains sequenced from one sample in a study of identical twins. TCRdb processed the 5' RACE reads anew with MiXCR; each CDR3 protein has one entry. The table lists 250,000 or so distinct CDR3 sequences, 7.5% of them singletons. This same sample was also part of a study on yellow fever vaccine responses in identical twins.

The sequenced material came from CD8+ T cells sorted from blood. Receptor source: a woman under 30 in good health.

The chain is built from TRBV2 and TRBJ2-2; TRBD2 aligns across 9 bases. CDR3 length: 16 residues. Germline loops: CDR1 SNHLY, CDR2 FYNNEI. Trimming took 9 bases from V and 2 from J; bases not matched to a gene: 10. CDR3 protein: CASRVGGRANTGELFF. The CDR3 DNA reads TGTGCCAGTAGGGTAGGCGGGAGGGCCAACACCGGGGAGCTGTTTTTT. Together with reference TRBV2 and TRBJ2-2, the CDR3 gives the full variable domain: EPEVTQTPSHQVTQMGQEVILRCVPISNHLYFYWYRQILGQKVEFLVSFYNNEISEKSEIFDDQFSVERPDGSNFTLKIRSTKLEDSAMYFCASRVGGRANTGELFFGEGSRLTVL.

This clonotype appeared many times. The V gene is TRBV7-8, the J gene TRBJ2-1, with 7 bases that match TRBD1. The CDR3 contains 14 residues. Unmatched junction bases numbered 2, after V lost 5 bases and J lost 1 base. The germline gives CDR1 SGHVS, CDR2 FQNEAQ. As DNA, the CDR3 is TGTGCCAGCAGCGGACAGGATTCCTACAATGAGCAGTTCTTC. It encodes CASSGQDSYNEQFF. Complete variable domain (other parts from reference TRBV7-8 and TRBJ2-1): GAGVSQSPRYKVAKRGQDVALRCDPISGHVSLFWYQQALGQGPEFLTYFQNEAQLDKSGLPSDRFFAERPEGSVSTLKIQRTQQEDSAVYLCASSGQDSYNEQFFGPGTRLTVL.

The rearrangement uses TRBV20-1 and TRBJ2-1, with 7 bases fitting TRBD2. The germline CDR1 and CDR2 sequences are DFQATT and SNEGSKA (reference sequence). Unmatched junction bases numbered 17, after V lost 3 bases and J lost 6 bases. The CDR3 sequence is 17 residues long. The chain's CDR3 is CSASWIEAQTSANEQFF. The CDR3 bases are TGCAGTGCTAGCTGGATAGAAGCCCAAACTAGCGCCAATGAGCAGTTCTTC.

This clonotype was seen only a few times. The V gene is TRBV12-5, the J gene TRBJ2-4, with TRBD2 matching 9 bases. Per germline, CDR1 LGHNT and CDR2 FRNRAP. There are 19 residues in the CDR3. The ends lost 3 bases at V and 9 bases at J; junction bases unmatched: 21. The DNA for the CDR3 is TGTGCTAGTGGTTTACTAACTCGGCGGGAGGGCCCACTTCCGGGCATTCAGTACTTC. Amino acids: CASGLLTRREGPLPGIQYF.

This clonotype was seen at least ten times. The chain links TRBV12-3 or TRBV12-4 to TRBJ1-3; D gene ambiguous. The CDR3 spans 14 residues. With 1 base removed from V and 2 bases from J, the gap between germline ends came to 6 bases. CDR3 DNA: TGTGCCAGCAGTTTAGGGCCAACTGGAAACACCATATATTTT. Translation: CASSLGPTGNTIYF.

This clonotype was detected a few times. The chain carries TRBV6-1 and TRBJ1-1; maybe TRBD1 (5 bases). Germline loops: CDR1 MNHNS, CDR2 SASEGT. This CDR3 comprises 14 residues. Trimming cost V 6 bases and J 0 bases, with 11 bases left between them. This CDR3 reads CASSRTGVNTEAFF. The DNA for the CDR3 is TGTGCCAGCAGCCGGACGGGGGTGAACACTGAAGCTTTCTTT.

The sample holds a few counts of this clonotype. The chain links TRBV7-6 to TRBJ2-5; D is undetermined. From germline, CDR1 is SGHVS and CDR2 FNYEAQ. The CDR3 is 14 amino acids. V was trimmed by 1 base and J by 4 bases, leaving 10 bases between them. CDR3 in DNA: TGTGCCAGCAGCTTAGGTGGGGTGGGAGAGACCCAGTACTTC. This codes for CASSLGGVGETQYF.

This clonotype was observed a few times. J is TRBJ2-1 and V is TRBV4-1; D call uncertain. The germline V gene has CDR1 MGHRA and CDR2 YSYEKL. The length of the CDR3 is 13 residues. The V gene lost 10 bases and the J gene lost 5 bases, with 15 bases spanning the gap. The CDR3 reads CAISEATNNEQFF. CDR3 nucleotides: TGCGCCATTTCGGAAGCAACCAACAATGAGCAGTTCTTC.

The chain joins TRBV7-6 to TRBJ1-3; D uncertain. Germline V gene sequence: CDR1 SGHVS, CDR2 FNYEAQ. Trimming stripped 4 bases from V and 0 bases from J, with 4 bases between. The CDR3 consists of 13 residues. CDR3 sequence (DNA): TGTGCCAGCAGCTGGACCTCTGGAAACACCATATATTTT. Encoded protein: CASSWTSGNTIYF.

This clonotype was found many times. V and J are TRBV2 and TRBJ2-1; D not resolved. V was clipped by 6 bases and J by 0 bases, with 9 bases between them. The CDR3 has 14 amino acids. Germline CDR1 SNHLY, CDR2 FYNNEI. Here the CDR3 DNA reads TGTGCCAGCAGCTATATCCGCTCCTACAATGAGCAGTTCTTC. Residues: CASSYIRSYNEQFF. Looking up the rest from reference TRBV2 and TRBJ2-1 gives the full variable domain: EPEVTQTPSHQVTQMGQEVILRCVPISNHLYFYWYRQILGQKVEFLVSFYNNEISEKSEIFDDQFSVERPDGSNFTLKIRSTKLEDSAMYFCASSYIRSYNEQFFGPGTRLTVL.

This clonotype was seen many times. The J gene is TRBJ2-5, the V gene TRBV7-9; a possible D gene is TRBD1 (5 bases). Germline loops: CDR1 SEHNR, CDR2 FQNEAQ (reference sequence). The CDR3 is made up of 14 amino acids. V was shortened by 7 bases and J by 4 bases, with 16 bases between the two germline ends. CDR3 amino acids: CASISPQERETQYF. CDR3 DNA: TGTGCCAGCATATCCCCACAGGAACGAGAGACCCAGTACTTC.

This clonotype was detected ten times or more. This sequence joins TRBV2 and TRBJ2-1, with D perhaps TRBD1 (6 bases). With 9 bases removed from V and 5 bases from J, the gap between germline ends came to 20 bases. This CDR3 comprises 15 residues. Germline assignment: CDR1 SNHLY and CDR2 FYNNEI. CDR3 coding DNA: TGTGCCAGAGGGGGTGAGGCAGGGTCTGACAATGAGCAGTTCTTC. Encoded protein: CARGGEAGSDNEQFF.

Only a few counts were recorded for this clonotype. The chain has TRBV29-1 and TRBJ2-3, with TRBD1 matching 8 bases. Germline loops: CDR1 SQVTM, CDR2 ANQGSEA. The CDR3 runs 15 residues. The V segment lost 0 bases and the J segment 6 bases; nucleotides outside the gene matches: 8. The CDR3 reads CSVEDQGRGLDTQYF. The CDR3 DNA sequence: TGCAGCGTTGAAGATCAGGGCAGGGGGCTTGATACGCAGTATTTT.

This clonotype was seen more than once but under ten times. The chain recombines TRBV4-1 with TRBJ1-6, with 11 bases aligning to TRBD1. CDR3 length: 15 amino acids. Looked up from germline, CDR1 is MGHRA and CDR2 is YSYEKL. V trimming: 2 bases; J trimming: 12 bases; junction bases outside the gene matches: 6. In DNA, the CDR3 is TGCGCCAGCAGCCAATCCCCGGGACAGGGGGGACCCCTCCACTTT. Its translation: CASSQSPGQGGPLHF.

The V gene is TRBV29-1, the J gene TRBJ2-7; 13 nucleotides align to TRBD2. V gave up 6 bases and J gave up 6 bases; unmatched junction bases: 11. The CDR3 runs to 15 residues. Per the germline V gene, CDR1 is SQVTM and CDR2 is ANQGSEA. The CDR3 DNA sequence: TGCAGCGTGGATGCCGGGACTAGCGGGATACGCGAGCAGTACTTC. Translating gives CSVDAGTSGIREQYF.

This clonotype appeared a few times. This chain links TRBV27 with TRBJ2-7; maybe TRBD2 (6 bases). Trimming cost V 5 bases and J 4 bases, with 15 bases left between them. The CDR3 sequence is 14 residues long. The V gene's germline CDR1 is MNHEY and CDR2 SMNVEV (reference sequence). The CDR3 DNA reads as TGTGCCAGCAGTGCCGGGGGACTCCGATACGAGCAGTACTTC. Residues: CASSAGGLRYEQYF.

The V and J genes are TRBV7-6 and TRBJ2-2; 9 bases align to TRBD1. The J segment lost 3 bases and the V segment lost 4 bases, leaving 6 bases of the junction unmatched. The CDR3 is 16 residues long. Per the germline V gene, CDR1 is SGHVS and CDR2 is FNYEAQ. CDR3 nucleotides: TGTGCCAGCAGCTCCACCGACAGGGGGGACACCGGGGAGCTGTTTTTT. This sequence encodes CASSSTDRGDTGELFF. The entire variable domain, with the rest obtained from reference TRBV7-6 and TRBJ2-2, is as follows: GAGVSQSPRYKVTKRGQDVALRCDPISGHVSLYWYRQALGQGPEFLTYFNYEAQQDKSGLPNDRFSAERPEGSISTLTIQRTEQRDSAMYRCASSSTDRGDTGELFFGEGSRLTVL.

The chain uses TRBV6-5 and TRBJ1-1; no clear D. CDR1 MNHEY and CDR2 SVGAGI come from the germline V gene. The length of the CDR3 is 19 residues. Trimming took 2 bases from V and 4 from J, leaving 26 bases between them. The CDR3 loop is CASSYEGSKRQLPTTEAFF. DNA of the CDR3: TGTGCCAGCAGTTACGAGGGATCAAAGCGGCAGCTCCCGACCACTGAAGCTTTCTTT.

The J gene is TRBJ2-5, the V gene TRBV20-1, with 8 bases that match TRBD1. Germline trimming cut 1 base from V and 2 bases from J; bases unmatched to any gene: 3. CDR1 DFQATT and CDR2 SNEGSKA come from the germline V gene (reference sequence). CDR3 size: 14 residues. The DNA for the CDR3 is TGCAGTGCTAGAGCCCGACAGGGGCAAGAGACCCAGTACTTC. As protein: CSARARQGQETQYF.

This clonotype was observed many times. The chain couples TRBV28 to TRBJ2-4, with D unresolved. Trimming left V 2 bases short and J 8 bases short, with 13 bases between. CDR3 length equals 14 residues. Germline CDR1 reads MDHEN; CDR2 reads SYDVKM. The DNA for the CDR3 is TGTGCCAGCAGTTTAACGGTGGGAACGGACATTCAGTACTTC. Protein: CASSLTVGTDIQYF.

This clonotype was observed at least ten times. V usage is TRBV12-3 or TRBV12-4 and J usage is TRBJ2-7, with 7 bases matching TRBD1. The J segment lost 3 bases and the V segment lost 4 bases, leaving 6 bases of the junction unmatched. The CDR3 has 14 amino acids. CDR3 sequence reads: CASSYSGQSYEQYF. As DNA, the CDR3 is TGTGCCAGCAGTTACTCGGGACAGAGCTACGAGCAGTACTTC.

V usage is TRBV14 and J usage is TRBJ2-7; D ambiguous. Germline loops: CDR1 SGHDN, CDR2 FVKESK. The CDR3 loop spans 16 amino acids. Trimming removed 1 base from V and 3 bases from J, with 16 bases in between. The CDR3 is CASSQVGFVRSYEQYF. In nucleotides, the CDR3 is TGTGCCAGCAGCCAAGTTGGATTCGTTAGGAGCTACGAGCAGTACTTC.

This clonotype was observed a few times. V gene TRBV2 combines with J gene TRBJ2-7; 10 positions match TRBD2. V was pared by 6 bases and J by 5 bases, with 10 bases of the junction left unmatched. Germline CDR1 SNHLY, CDR2 FYNNEI. This CDR3 contains 15 residues. The DNA for the CDR3 is TGTGCCAGCAGCGCCGAACTAGCGGGAAGCGACGAGCAGTACTTC. Encoded protein: CASSAELAGSDEQYF. Full variable domain (rest looked up from reference TRBV2 and TRBJ2-7): EPEVTQTPSHQVTQMGQEVILRCVPISNHLYFYWYRQILGQKVEFLVSFYNNEISEKSEIFDDQFSVERPDGSNFTLKIRSTKLEDSAMYFCASSAELAGSDEQYFGPGTRLTVT.

This clonotype has a count of ten or more. The rearrangement joins TRBV3-1 to TRBJ1-3; 7 positions agree with TRBD1. CDR1 is LGHDT, CDR2 YNNKEL, per germline (reference sequence). J was trimmed by 0 bases and V by 8 bases; bases with no gene match: 1. The CDR3 covers 13 residues. The CDR3 reads CASGQDSGNTIYF. CDR3 coding DNA: TGTGCCAGCGGACAGGACTCTGGAAACACCATATATTTT.

The chain links TRBV13 to TRBJ2-5; no definite D call. Trimming stripped 4 bases from V and 0 bases from J, with 15 bases between. CDR3 size: 16 residues. Looked up from germline, CDR1 is PRHDT and CDR2 is FYEKMQ (reference sequence). CDR3 in DNA: TGTGCCAGCAGCTCGACCTCCAGCGTACACCAAGAGACCCAGTACTTC. As protein: CASSSTSSVHQETQYF. Complete variable domain (other parts from reference TRBV13 and TRBJ2-5): AAGVIQSPRHLIKEKRETATLKCYPIPRHDTVYWYQQGPGQDPQFLISFYEKMQSDKGSIPDRFSAQQFSDYHSELNMSSLELGDSALYFCASSSTSSVHQETQYFGPGTRLLVL.

The gene calls are TRBV25-1 and TRBJ2-5, with TRBD2 matching over 12 bases. The CDR3 is 17 amino acids. Trimming cost V 3 bases and J 5 bases; bases outside gene matches: 10. CDR1 MGHDK and CDR2 SYGVNS come from the germline V gene. The CDR3 DNA follows: TGTGCCAGCAGTGACCCCCTAGCGGGGGGGCTTTCGGAGACCCAGTACTTC. Protein sequence: CASSDPLAGGLSETQYF.

The V gene is TRBV6-1, the J gene TRBJ2-1; 12 bases align to TRBD1. There are 16 residues in the CDR3. The V gene's germline CDR1 is MNHNS and CDR2 SASEGT. V lost 5 bases and J lost 7; bases outside the gene matches: 9. CDR3 in amino acids: CASSLRDRGLLNEQFF. CDR3 sequence (DNA): TGTGCCAGCAGTCTTCGGGACAGGGGGCTTCTGAATGAGCAGTTCTTC.

This chain uses TRBV2 with TRBJ2-5; 9 positions match TRBD1. Per germline, CDR1 SNHLY and CDR2 FYNNEI. This CDR3 region has 15 residues. The trim removed 5 bases at V and 5 bases at J, leaving 9 bases unmatched. CDR3 in DNA: TGTGCCAGCAGTCGACGGGACAGGGAATGGGAGACCCAGTACTTC. Amino acids: CASSRRDREWETQYF.